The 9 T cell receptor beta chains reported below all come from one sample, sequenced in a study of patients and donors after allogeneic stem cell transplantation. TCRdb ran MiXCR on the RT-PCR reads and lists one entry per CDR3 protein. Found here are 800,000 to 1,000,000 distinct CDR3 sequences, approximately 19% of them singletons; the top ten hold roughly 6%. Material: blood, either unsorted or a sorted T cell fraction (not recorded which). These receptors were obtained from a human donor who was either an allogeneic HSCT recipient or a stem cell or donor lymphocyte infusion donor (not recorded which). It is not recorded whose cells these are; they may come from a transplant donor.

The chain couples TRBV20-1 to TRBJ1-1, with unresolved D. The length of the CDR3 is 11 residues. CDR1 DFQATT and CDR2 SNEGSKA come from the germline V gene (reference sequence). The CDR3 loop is CSAVGSTEAFF. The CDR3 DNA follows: TGCAGCGCGGTGGGGAGCACTGAAGCTTTCTTT.

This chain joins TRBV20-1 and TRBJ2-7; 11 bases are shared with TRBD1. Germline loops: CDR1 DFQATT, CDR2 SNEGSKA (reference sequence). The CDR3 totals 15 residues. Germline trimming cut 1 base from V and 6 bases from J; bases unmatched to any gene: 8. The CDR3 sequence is CSARAPDRGPGEQYF. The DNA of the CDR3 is TGCAGTGCTAGAGCGCCGGACAGGGGGCCGGGCGAGCAGTACTTC.

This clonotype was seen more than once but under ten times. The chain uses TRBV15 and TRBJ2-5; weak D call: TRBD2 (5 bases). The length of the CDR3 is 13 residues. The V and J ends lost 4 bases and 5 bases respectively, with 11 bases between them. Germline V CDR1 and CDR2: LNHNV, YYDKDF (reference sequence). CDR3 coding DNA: TGTGCCACCAGCACCGAGGGAAGGGAGACCCAGTACTTC. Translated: CATSTEGRETQYF.

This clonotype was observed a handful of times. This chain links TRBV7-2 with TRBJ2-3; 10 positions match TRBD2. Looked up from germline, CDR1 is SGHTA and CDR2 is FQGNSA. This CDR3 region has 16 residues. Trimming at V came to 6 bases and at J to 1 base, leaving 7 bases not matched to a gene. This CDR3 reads CASRGTLAGGTDTQYF. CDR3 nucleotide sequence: TGTGCCAGCAGGGGAACGCTAGCGGGGGGCACAGATACGCAGTATTTT.

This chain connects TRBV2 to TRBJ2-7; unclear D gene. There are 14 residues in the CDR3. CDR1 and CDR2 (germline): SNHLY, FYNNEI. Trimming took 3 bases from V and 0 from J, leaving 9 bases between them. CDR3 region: CASSDRSYSYEQYF. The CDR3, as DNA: TGTGCCAGCAGTGACAGGTCCTACTCCTACGAGCAGTACTTC.

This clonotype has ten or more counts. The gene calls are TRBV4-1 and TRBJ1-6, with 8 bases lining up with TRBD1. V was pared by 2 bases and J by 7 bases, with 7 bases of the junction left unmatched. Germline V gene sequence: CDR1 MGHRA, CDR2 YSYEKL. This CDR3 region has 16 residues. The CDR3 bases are TGCGCCAGCAGCCAATTACCAGGGGGCGCGAATTCACCCCTCCACTTT. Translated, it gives CASSQLPGGANSPLHF.

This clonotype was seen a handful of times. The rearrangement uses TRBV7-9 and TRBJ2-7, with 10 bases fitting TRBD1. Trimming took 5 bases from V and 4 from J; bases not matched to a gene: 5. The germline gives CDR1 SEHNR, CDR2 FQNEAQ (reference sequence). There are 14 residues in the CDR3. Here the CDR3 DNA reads TGTGCCAGCAGCGTCCCGGGACAGGGGTACGAGCAGTACTTC. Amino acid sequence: CASSVPGQGYEQYF.

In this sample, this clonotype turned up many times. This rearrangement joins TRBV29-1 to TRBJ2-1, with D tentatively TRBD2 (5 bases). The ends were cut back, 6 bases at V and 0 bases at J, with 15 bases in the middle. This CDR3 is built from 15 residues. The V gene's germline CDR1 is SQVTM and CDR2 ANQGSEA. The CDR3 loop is CSVCPSRNSYNEQFF. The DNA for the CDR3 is TGCAGCGTGTGCCCTAGCCGTAACTCCTACAATGAGCAGTTCTTC.

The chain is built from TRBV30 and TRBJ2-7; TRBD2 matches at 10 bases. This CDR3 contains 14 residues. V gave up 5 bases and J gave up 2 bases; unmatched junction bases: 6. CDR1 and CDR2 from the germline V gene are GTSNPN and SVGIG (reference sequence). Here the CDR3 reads CAWALAGGTYEQYF. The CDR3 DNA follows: TGTGCCTGGGCGTTAGCGGGGGGAACCTACGAGCAGTACTTC.